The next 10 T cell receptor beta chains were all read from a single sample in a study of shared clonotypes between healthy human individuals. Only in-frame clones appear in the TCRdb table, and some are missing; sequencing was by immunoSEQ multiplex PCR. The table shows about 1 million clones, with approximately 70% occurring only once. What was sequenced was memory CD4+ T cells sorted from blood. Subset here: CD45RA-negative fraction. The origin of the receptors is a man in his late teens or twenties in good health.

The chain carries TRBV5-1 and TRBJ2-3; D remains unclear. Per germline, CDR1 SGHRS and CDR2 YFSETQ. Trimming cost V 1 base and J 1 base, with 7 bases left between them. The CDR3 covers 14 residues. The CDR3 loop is CASSLNPGTDTQYF. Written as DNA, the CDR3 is TGCGCCAGCAGCTTGAACCCCGGCACAGATACGCAGTATTTT.

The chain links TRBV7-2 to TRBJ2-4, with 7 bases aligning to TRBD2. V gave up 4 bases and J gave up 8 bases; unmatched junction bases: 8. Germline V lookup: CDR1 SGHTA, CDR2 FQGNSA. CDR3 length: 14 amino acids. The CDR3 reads CASSSLGLGYIQYF. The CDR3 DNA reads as TGTGCCAGCAGCTCACTCGGACTAGGGTACATTCAGTACTTC.

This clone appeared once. The CDR3 sequence: CASSDPTGAFNYGYTF. In nucleotides, the CDR3 is TGTGCCAGCAGCGACCCGACAGGGGCCTTTAACTATGGCTACACCTTC. The chain recombines TRBV9 with TRBJ1-2, with 8 bases fitting TRBD1. The CDR3 covers 16 residues. Germline CDR1 is SGDLS and CDR2 is YYNGEE. Germline trimming cut 3 bases from V and 1 base from J; bases unmatched to any gene: 8.

DNA for the CDR3: TGTGCCAGCAGTGAAGCTCAGGGGATGGATGGCTACACCTTC. This encodes CASSEAQGMDGYTF. This sequence joins TRBV6-1 and TRBJ1-2; TRBD1 is a possible D gene (6 bases). The CDR3 has 14 amino acids. Looked up from germline, CDR1 is MNHNS and CDR2 is SASEGT. Trimming pared 0 bases from V and 6 bases from J, leaving 11 bases between.

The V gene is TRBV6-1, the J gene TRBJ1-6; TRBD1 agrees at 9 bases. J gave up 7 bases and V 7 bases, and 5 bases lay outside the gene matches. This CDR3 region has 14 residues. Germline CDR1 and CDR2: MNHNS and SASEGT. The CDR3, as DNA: TGTGCCAGCACGTCGGGACAGGGAAATTCACCCCTCCACTTT. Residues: CASTSGQGNSPLHF.

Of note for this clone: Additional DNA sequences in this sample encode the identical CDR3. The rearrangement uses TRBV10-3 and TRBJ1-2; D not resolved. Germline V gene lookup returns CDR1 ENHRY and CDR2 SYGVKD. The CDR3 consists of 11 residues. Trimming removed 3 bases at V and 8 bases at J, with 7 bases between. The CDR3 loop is CAISDLGGYTF. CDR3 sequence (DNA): TGTGCCATCAGTGATCTGGGCGGCTACACCTTC.

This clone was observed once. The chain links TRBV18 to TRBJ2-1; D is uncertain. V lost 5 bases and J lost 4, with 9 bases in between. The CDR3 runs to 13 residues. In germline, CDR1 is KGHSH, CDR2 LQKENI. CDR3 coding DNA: TGTGCCAGCTCATCTGACACGTACAATGAGCAGTTCTTC. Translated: CASSSDTYNEQFF.

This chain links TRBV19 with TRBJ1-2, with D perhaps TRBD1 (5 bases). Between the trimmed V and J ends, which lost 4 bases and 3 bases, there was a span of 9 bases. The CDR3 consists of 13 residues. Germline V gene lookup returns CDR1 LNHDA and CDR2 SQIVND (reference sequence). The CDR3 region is CASSTGLDYGYTF. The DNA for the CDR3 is TGTGCCAGTAGTACAGGGTTGGACTATGGCTACACCTTC.

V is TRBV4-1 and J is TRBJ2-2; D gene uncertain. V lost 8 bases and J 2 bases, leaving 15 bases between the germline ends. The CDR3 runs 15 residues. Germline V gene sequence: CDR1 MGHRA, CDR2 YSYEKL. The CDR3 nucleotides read TGCGCCAGCGCCCTCTATCAAACCAACACCGGGGAGCTGTTTTTT. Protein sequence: CASALYQTNTGELFF.

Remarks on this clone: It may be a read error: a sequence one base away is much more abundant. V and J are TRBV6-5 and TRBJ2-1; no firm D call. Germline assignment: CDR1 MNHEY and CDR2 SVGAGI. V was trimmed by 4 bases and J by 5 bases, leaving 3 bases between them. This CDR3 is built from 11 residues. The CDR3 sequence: CASSFHNEQFF. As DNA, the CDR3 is TGTGCCAGCAGTTTCCACAATGAGCAGTTCTTC.